This is a list of T cell receptor beta chains from one sample in a study of cytomegalovirus exposure and HLA in healthy donors. TCRdb's table, derived via immunoSEQ multiplex PCR, lists solely in-frame clones and lacks some. The table shows 160,000 or so clones, with 80% occurring only once. Sequencing was done on a sample of PBMCs. Source of these receptors: a woman aged 45-65 years in good health and CMV-seronegative. Each CDR3 is given with its conserved first and last residue. The D gene is left open where the match is weak. Rows give clone size only sometimes, using once, few, many, or a class for an expanded clone.

clone_size: NA; j_call: TRBJ1-1; v_call: TRBV5-1; d_call: TRBD1; cdr3_aa: CASSFQAVMTGEAFF; cdr3_nt: TGCGCCAGCAGCTTCCAGGCGGTAATGACAGGGGAAGCTTTCTTT
clone_size: NA; j_call: TRBJ1-3; v_call: TRBV7-6; d_call: NA; cdr3_aa: CASSLSPGKGNTIYF; cdr3_nt: TGTGCCAGCAGCTTATCTCCGGGGAAAGGAAACACCATATATTTT
clone_size: NA; j_call: TRBJ2-5; v_call: TRBV18; d_call: NA; cdr3_aa: CASSSSTGNQETQYF; cdr3_nt: TGTGCCAGCTCATCCAGCACAGGGAACCAAGAGACCCAGTACTTC
clone_size: NA; j_call: TRBJ1-2; v_call: TRBV6-5; d_call: TRBD1; cdr3_aa: CASRFRQGHGYTF; cdr3_nt: TGTGCCAGCAGATTCCGACAGGGTCATGGCTACACCTTC
clone_size: NA; j_call: TRBJ2-5; v_call: TRBV28; d_call: TRBD2; cdr3_aa: CASSLSGSAGGETQYF; cdr3_nt: TGTGCCAGCAGTTTATCGGGGTCAGCGGGGGGGGAGACCCAGTACTTC
clone_size: few; j_call: TRBJ2-5; v_call: TRBV10-3; d_call: NA; cdr3_aa: CAISDPRVVMETQYF; cdr3_nt: TGTGCCATCAGTGACCCCAGGGTAGTTATGGAGACCCAGTACTTC
clone_size: few; j_call: TRBJ1-5; v_call: TRBV7-9; d_call: NA; cdr3_aa: CASSPQGINQPQHF; cdr3_nt: TGTGCCAGCAGCCCGCAGGGAATCAATCAGCCCCAGCATTTT
clone_size: NA; j_call: TRBJ1-1; v_call: TRBV28; d_call: NA; cdr3_aa: CASTSEGRWRATEAFF; cdr3_nt: TGTGCCAGCACCAGCGAGGGTCGTTGGCGTGCCACTGAAGCTTTCTTT
clone_size: NA; j_call: TRBJ1-4; v_call: TRBV19; d_call: NA; cdr3_aa: CASTDRGRGYEKLFF; cdr3_nt: TGTGCCAGTACCGATCGAGGGAGGGGGTACGAAAAACTGTTTTTT
clone_size: NA; j_call: TRBJ1-2; v_call: TRBV6-5; d_call: TRBD1; cdr3_aa: CASSYGSTGGYGYTF; cdr3_nt: TGTGCCAGCAGTTACGGTTCAACAGGGGGCTATGGCTACACCTTC
clone_size: NA; j_call: TRBJ2-3; v_call: TRBV18; d_call: TRBD2; cdr3_aa: CASSPPLAGALDTQYF; cdr3_nt: TGTGCCAGCTCACCCCCCCTAGCGGGAGCGCTAGATACGCAGTATTTT
clone_size: NA; j_call: TRBJ1-1; v_call: TRBV28; d_call: NA; cdr3_aa: CASISMNTEAFF; cdr3_nt: TGTGCCAGCATTTCTATGAACACTGAAGCTTTCTTT
clone_size: NA; j_call: TRBJ1-1; v_call: TRBV7-8; d_call: NA; cdr3_aa: CASSSRTATEAFF; cdr3_nt: TGTGCCAGCAGCTCGCGGACAGCCACTGAAGCTTTCTTT
clone_size: few; j_call: TRBJ2-1; v_call: TRBV4-1; d_call: TRBD2; cdr3_aa: CASSQVRLAVYNEQFF; cdr3_nt: TGCGCCAGCAGCCAAGTAAGGCTAGCGGTCTACAATGAGCAGTTCTTC
clone_size: NA; j_call: TRBJ2-3; v_call: TRBV7-8; d_call: TRBD2; cdr3_aa: CASSLTSGGQTRRTDTQYF; cdr3_nt: TGTGCCAGCAGCTTGACTAGCGGGGGCCAAACTCGGCGCACAGATACGCAGTATTTT
clone_size: few; j_call: TRBJ1-4; v_call: TRBV2; d_call: TRBD1; cdr3_aa: CASRDREATNEKLFF; cdr3_nt: TGTGCCAGCAGGGACAGGGAAGCAACTAATGAAAAACTGTTTTTT
clone_size: NA; j_call: TRBJ2-6; v_call: TRBV2; d_call: NA; cdr3_aa: CASKLSGANVLTF; cdr3_nt: TGTGCCAGCAAACTCTCTGGGGCCAACGTCCTGACTTTC
clone_size: NA; j_call: TRBJ1-2; v_call: TRBV9; d_call: TRBD1; cdr3_aa: CASSTYLDRGLVDGYTF; cdr3_nt: TGTGCCAGCAGCACTTACCTGGACAGGGGGCTGGTTGATGGCTACACCTTC
clone_size: NA; j_call: TRBJ1-3; v_call: TRBV7-9; d_call: TRBD1; cdr3_aa: CASSWVGQGFSGNTIYF; cdr3_nt: TGTGCCAGCAGCTGGGTGGGACAGGGCTTCTCTGGAAACACCATATATTTT
clone_size: NA; j_call: TRBJ2-7; v_call: TRBV11-2; d_call: TRBD1; cdr3_aa: CASSLRDRFYEQYF; cdr3_nt: TGTGCCAGCAGCTTAAGGGACAGGTTCTACGAGCAGTACTTC
clone_size: NA; j_call: TRBJ1-4; v_call: TRBV19; d_call: TRBD1; cdr3_aa: CASIGQGGNEKLFF; cdr3_nt: TGTGCCAGTATTGGACAGGGGGGGAATGAAAAACTGTTTTTT
clone_size: NA; j_call: TRBJ1-5; v_call: TRBV23-1; d_call: TRBD1; cdr3_aa: CASSQSGRGPRMGQPQHF; cdr3_nt: TGCGCCAGCAGTCAATCAGGCAGGGGGCCTAGGATGGGGCAGCCCCAGCATTTT
clone_size: once; j_call: TRBJ2-3; v_call: TRBV5-4; d_call: TRBD2; cdr3_aa: CASSLASGATGDTQYF; cdr3_nt: TGTGCCAGCAGCTTGGCTAGCGGGGCCACAGGGGATACGCAGTATTTT
clone_size: NA; j_call: TRBJ2-5; v_call: TRBV2; d_call: TRBD2; cdr3_aa: CASSVLAGGQETQYF; cdr3_nt: TGTGCCAGCAGTGTACTAGCGGGAGGACAAGAGACCCAGTACTTC
clone_size: NA; j_call: TRBJ2-3; v_call: TRBV7-2; d_call: NA; cdr3_aa: CASSPTGHYTDTQYF; cdr3_nt: TGTGCCAGCAGCCCTACGGGACACTACACAGATACGCAGTATTTT
clone_size: NA; j_call: TRBJ1-2; v_call: TRBV29-1; d_call: TRBD1; cdr3_aa: CSVINRGGGYTF; cdr3_nt: TGCAGCGTTATTAACAGGGGGGGTGGCTACACCTTC
clone_size: NA; j_call: TRBJ2-7; v_call: TRBV5-6; d_call: NA; cdr3_aa: CASSFLDSYEQYF; cdr3_nt: TGTGCCAGCAGCTTCCTTGACAGCTACGAGCAGTACTTC
clone_size: NA; j_call: TRBJ2-2; v_call: TRBV4-1; d_call: NA; cdr3_aa: CASSQVVTGELFF; cdr3_nt: TGCGCCAGCAGCCAAGTAGTCACCGGGGAGCTGTTTTTT
clone_size: NA; j_call: TRBJ1-2; v_call: TRBV28; d_call: NA; cdr3_aa: CASSYSYRVKGYGYTF; cdr3_nt: TGTGCCAGCAGTTATAGCTACAGGGTAAAGGGCTATGGCTACACCTTC
clone_size: NA; j_call: TRBJ1-2; v_call: TRBV7-2; d_call: NA; cdr3_aa: CASSLVGEDYGYTF; cdr3_nt: TGTGCCAGCAGCTTAGTCGGGGAGGACTATGGCTACACCTTC
clone_size: NA; j_call: TRBJ1-4; v_call: TRBV5-1; d_call: NA; cdr3_aa: CASSLWHGLNEKLFF; cdr3_nt: TGCGCCAGCAGCTTATGGCACGGACTTAATGAAAAACTGTTTTTT
clone_size: few; j_call: TRBJ2-1; v_call: TRBV7-2; d_call: TRBD1; cdr3_aa: CASSPDRGFDEQFF; cdr3_nt: TGTGCCAGCAGCCCGGACAGGGGATTCGATGAGCAGTTCTTC
clone_size: NA; j_call: TRBJ1-2; v_call: TRBV28; d_call: NA; cdr3_aa: CASIAPGAGNYGYTF; cdr3_nt: TGTGCCAGCATCGCACCAGGGGCTGGAAACTATGGCTACACCTTC
clone_size: NA; j_call: TRBJ2-1; v_call: TRBV10-1; d_call: TRBD1; cdr3_aa: CASSENWGQGLYNEQFF; cdr3_nt: TGCGCCAGCAGTGAGAACTGGGGACAGGGGCTCTACAATGAGCAGTTCTTC
clone_size: NA; j_call: TRBJ2-1; v_call: TRBV28; d_call: NA; cdr3_aa: CASSLPQGGAEFF; cdr3_nt: TGTGCCAGCAGTTTACCCCAGGGGGGCGCAGAGTTCTTC
clone_size: NA; j_call: TRBJ1-5; v_call: TRBV30; d_call: TRBD1; cdr3_aa: CAWSRDSSNQPQHF; cdr3_nt: TGTGCCTGGAGCCGGGACAGTAGCAATCAGCCCCAGCATTTT
clone_size: NA; j_call: TRBJ2-7; v_call: TRBV6-1; d_call: TRBD1; cdr3_aa: CASSVGQGPSYEQYF; cdr3_nt: TGTGCCAGCAGTGTAGGACAGGGACCCTCCTACGAGCAGTACTTC
clone_size: NA; j_call: TRBJ2-5; v_call: TRBV2; d_call: NA; cdr3_aa: CASRVAGETQYF; cdr3_nt: TGTGCCAGCAGGGTCGCGGGGGAGACCCAGTACTTC
clone_size: once; j_call: TRBJ1-4; v_call: TRBV5-1; d_call: TRBD1; cdr3_aa: CASSPRTGGSPEKLFF; cdr3_nt: TGCGCCAGCAGCCCCCGGACAGGGGGGTCTCCCGAAAAACTGTTTTTT
clone_size: NA; j_call: TRBJ2-7; v_call: TRBV6-4; d_call: NA; cdr3_aa: CANTRGFSSYEQYF; cdr3_nt: TGTGCCAACACAAGGGGGTTTAGCTCCTACGAGCAGTACTTC